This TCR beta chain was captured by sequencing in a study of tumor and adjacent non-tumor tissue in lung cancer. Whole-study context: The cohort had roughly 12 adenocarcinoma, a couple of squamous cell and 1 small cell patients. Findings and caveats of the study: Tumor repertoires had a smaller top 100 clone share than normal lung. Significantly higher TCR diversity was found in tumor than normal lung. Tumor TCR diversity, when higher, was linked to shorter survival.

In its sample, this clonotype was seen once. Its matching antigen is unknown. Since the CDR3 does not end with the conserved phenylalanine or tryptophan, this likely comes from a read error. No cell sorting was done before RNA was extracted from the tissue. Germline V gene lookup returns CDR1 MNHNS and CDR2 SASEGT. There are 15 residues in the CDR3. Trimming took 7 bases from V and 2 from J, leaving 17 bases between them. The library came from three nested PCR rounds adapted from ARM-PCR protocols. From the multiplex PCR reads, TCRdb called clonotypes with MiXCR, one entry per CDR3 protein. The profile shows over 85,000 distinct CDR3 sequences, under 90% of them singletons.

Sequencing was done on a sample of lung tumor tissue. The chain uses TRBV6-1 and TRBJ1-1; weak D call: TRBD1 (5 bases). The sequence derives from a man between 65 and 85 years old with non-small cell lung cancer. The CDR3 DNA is TGTGCCAGCAATGAGAGGGGCAGGGTTAACACTGAAGCTTTCTAT. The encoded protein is CASNERGRVNTEAFY.